Listed below are T cell receptor beta chains from one sample, sequenced in a study of blood T cell repertoires in COVID-19. The method was immunoSEQ multiplex PCR; TCRdb's version includes in-frame clones alone and lacks a portion of them. The profile shows some 48,000 clones, around 73% of them singletons. Sequencing was carried out using PBMCs or T cells enriched from blood (not recorded which). These receptors all come from a woman aged 45-65 years with acute COVID-19. The CDR3 runs from the conserved cysteine through the conserved F or W. The D gene is left open where the match is weak. Clone size, where shown, is once, few, many, or a class for clones that have expanded.

V	size	J	D	CDR3	DNA
TRBV11-2	-	TRBJ2-2	TRBD2	CASNRQLAGGPTGELFF	TGTGCCAGCAACCGCCAGTTGGCGGGGGGGCCGACCGGGGAGCTGTTTTTT
TRBV9	-	TRBJ2-7	-	CASSINRGWYEQYF	TGTGCCAGCAGCATTAATCGAGGGTGGTACGAGCAGTACTTC
TRBV30	-	TRBJ1-2	-	CAWTLERVYGYTF	TGTGCCTGGACGCTGGAGAGGGTCTATGGCTACACCTTC
TRBV30	-	TRBJ1-6	TRBD1	CAWGEGQYNSPLHF	TGTGCCTGGGGGGAGGGACAGTATAATTCACCCCTCCACTTT
TRBV2	-	TRBJ1-2	TRBD1	CASVPGQGARGYTF	TGTGCCAGCGTACCGGGACAGGGGGCGAGGGGCTACACCTTC
TRBV18	-	TRBJ1-1	TRBD1	CASSPGTGAMNTEAFF	TGTGCCAGCTCACCCGGAACAGGGGCGATGAACACTGAAGCTTTCTTT
TRBV28	once	TRBJ1-2	TRBD1	CASSSGTGYVYTF	TGTGCCAGCAGTTCGGGGACAGGGTACGTCTACACCTTC
TRBV5-4	-	TRBJ2-2	-	CASSFEIGELFF	TGTGCCAGCAGCTTTGAGATCGGGGAGCTGTTTTTT
TRBV4-2	-	TRBJ1-1	-	CASSQDSGRAEAFF	TGTGCCAGCAGCCAAGATTCAGGGAGGGCTGAAGCTTTCTTT
TRBV24-1	-	TRBJ2-3	-	CASSGLRTDTQYF	TGTGCCTCCTCAGGACTTCGCACAGATACGCAGTATTTT
TRBV6-1	-	TRBJ1-4	-	CASSESTAGGEKLFF	TGTGCCAGCAGTGAATCGACAGCCGGTGGTGAAAAACTGTTTTTT
TRBV6-5	-	TRBJ1-1	-	CASSPRDTRGTEAFF	TGTGCCAGCAGTCCCCGGGACACCAGGGGCACTGAAGCTTTCTTT
TRBV27	few	TRBJ2-7	TRBD1	CASSRGTGASYEQYF	TGTGCCAGCAGTCGGGGGACAGGGGCTTCCTACGAGCAGTACTTC
TRBV5-1	-	TRBJ2-5	-	CASSLGAAIQETQYF	TGCGCCAGCAGCTTAGGAGCAGCAATCCAAGAGACCCAGTACTTC
TRBV3-1/TRBV3-2	-	TRBJ1-6	TRBD1	CASSLAGQLYNSPLHF	TGTGCCAGCAGCCTTGCGGGACAGCTTTATAATTCACCCCTCCACTTT
TRBV23-1	-	TRBJ1-3	-	CASSHPSGRTSGNTIYF	TGCGCCAGCAGTCACCCATCAGGGAGGACCTCTGGAAACACCATATATTTT
TRBV5-1	-	TRBJ2-3	TRBD1	CASSLTGGNTDTQYF	TGCGCCAGCAGCTTGACAGGGGGCAACACAGATACGCAGTATTTT
TRBV27	-	TRBJ2-4	-	CASSREGGNIQYF	TGTGCCAGCAGTAGGGAGGGGGGTAACATTCAGTACTTC
TRBV12-3/TRBV12-4	once	TRBJ1-2	TRBD1	CASTGDRGYGYTF	TGTGCCAGCACGGGGGACAGGGGGTATGGCTACACCTTC
TRBV9	-	TRBJ2-2	-	CASSVLSGTGELFF	TGTGCCAGCAGCGTGTTAAGCGGCACCGGGGAGCTGTTTTTT
TRBV30	-	TRBJ1-6	-	CACLGANSYNSPLHF	TGTGCCTGCCTGGGGGCGAACTCCTATAATTCACCCCTCCACTTT
TRBV12-3/TRBV12-4	few	TRBJ1-1	-	CASSPRRSEAFF	TGTGCCAGCAGCCCTCGGAGGTCTGAAGCTTTCTTT
TRBV7-9	-	TRBJ2-1	-	CASSLSAGADEQFF	TGTGCCAGCAGCTTATCGGCAGGGGCCGATGAGCAGTTCTTC
TRBV10-2	once	TRBJ2-3	-	CATTSTGGLDTQYF	TGCGCCACCACTTCCACCGGGGGACTCGATACGCAGTATTTT
TRBV12-3/TRBV12-4	once	TRBJ1-4	-	CTSRGGNYEKLFF	TGTACCAGCAGGGGCGGGAATTATGAAAAACTGTTTTTT
TRBV5-4	-	TRBJ2-7	-	CASSSWGKGSYEQYF	TGTGCCAGCAGTTCGTGGGGCAAAGGTTCCTACGAGCAGTACTTC
TRBV9	-	TRBJ2-2	TRBD2	CASSGLAGGLTGELFF	TGTGCCAGCAGCGGGCTAGCGGGGGGGCTCACCGGGGAGCTGTTTTTT
TRBV5-4	-	TRBJ2-2	-	CASSLTDIANTGELFF	TGTGCCAGCAGCTTGACAGATATCGCGAACACCGGGGAGCTGTTTTTT
TRBV11-2	once	TRBJ1-3	-	CASSGAGWSGNTIYF	TGTGCCAGCAGCGGAGCGGGGTGGTCTGGAAACACCATATATTTT
TRBV19	once	TRBJ1-2	TRBD1	CASSIVGTASYGYTF	TGTGCCAGTAGTATAGTAGGGACAGCTTCCTATGGCTACACCTTC
TRBV16	-	TRBJ1-1	-	CASRTRGGETEAFF	TGTGCCAGCAGGACTAGGGGGGGAGAAACTGAAGCTTTCTTT
TRBV7-9	-	TRBJ2-1	-	CASSPGTYNEQFF	TGTGCCAGCAGCCCCGGGACTTACAATGAGCAGTTCTTC
TRBV27	-	TRBJ2-2	TRBD1	CASSLLTGGSTGELFF	TGTGCCAGCAGTTTATTAACAGGGGGCAGCACCGGGGAGCTGTTTTTT
TRBV10-2	few	TRBJ1-2	-	CASSESHRSNYGYTF	TGCGCCAGCAGTGAGTCGCACAGGAGTAACTATGGCTACACCTTC
TRBV7-9	-	TRBJ1-5	-	CASSLGGLHQPQHF	TGTGCCAGCAGCTTAGGAGGGTTGCATCAGCCCCAGCATTTT
TRBV7-2	few	TRBJ1-5	TRBD1	CASSLVWDRARQPQHF	TGTGCCAGCAGCTTAGTCTGGGACAGGGCTCGGCAGCCCCAGCATTTT
TRBV27	-	TRBJ2-3	TRBD2	CASSSLAGGTITDTQYF	TGTGCCAGCAGTTCACTAGCGGGAGGTACTATCACAGATACGCAGTATTTT
TRBV15	-	TRBJ1-3	-	CATSRDWGVFSGNTIYF	TGTGCCACCAGCAGAGATTGGGGAGTATTCTCTGGAAACACCATATATTTT
TRBV5-4	-	TRBJ2-7	-	CASSLASTYEQYF	TGTGCCAGCAGCTTGGCTAGCACCTACGAGCAGTACTTC
TRBV24-1	once	TRBJ1-2	-	CALLTGIYGYTF	TGTGCCCTGTTGACAGGTATCTATGGCTACACCTTC
TRBV5-1	few	TRBJ1-2	TRBD1	CASSPVQGTYGYTF	TGCGCCAGCAGCCCGGTACAGGGGACTTATGGCTACACCTTC
TRBV12-3/TRBV12-4	-	TRBJ1-3	-	CASSGGTGNTIYF	TGTGCCAGCAGTGGAGGGACTGGAAACACCATATATTTT
TRBV24-1	-	TRBJ2-7	TRBD1	CATSGGTAGSYEQYF	TGTGCCACCAGTGGTGGGACAGCAGGCTCCTACGAGCAGTACTTC
TRBV7-9	-	TRBJ1-3	-	CASSFATNGNTIYF	TGTGCCAGCAGCTTCGCGACTAATGGAAACACCATATATTTT
TRBV12-5	-	TRBJ1-6	TRBD1	CASGRDRLTSNSPLHF	TGTGCTAGTGGACGGGACAGGCTCACATCTAATTCACCCCTCCACTTT
TRBV5-1	-	TRBJ2-3	TRBD1	CASSPGTGKSDTQYF	TGCGCCAGCAGCCCTGGGACAGGGAAGTCAGATACGCAGTATTTT
TRBV7-9	few	TRBJ2-1	-	CASSFGSSSYNEQFF	TGTGCCAGCAGCTTCGGGTCCAGCTCCTACAATGAGCAGTTCTTC
TRBV2	-	TRBJ2-5	-	CASSGGLVETQYF	TGTGCCAGCAGTGGGGGCCTTGTAGAGACCCAGTACTTC
TRBV5-1	-	TRBJ1-1	-	CASSLLYLNTEAFF	TGCGCCAGCAGCTTGCTGTATTTGAACACTGAAGCTTTCTTT